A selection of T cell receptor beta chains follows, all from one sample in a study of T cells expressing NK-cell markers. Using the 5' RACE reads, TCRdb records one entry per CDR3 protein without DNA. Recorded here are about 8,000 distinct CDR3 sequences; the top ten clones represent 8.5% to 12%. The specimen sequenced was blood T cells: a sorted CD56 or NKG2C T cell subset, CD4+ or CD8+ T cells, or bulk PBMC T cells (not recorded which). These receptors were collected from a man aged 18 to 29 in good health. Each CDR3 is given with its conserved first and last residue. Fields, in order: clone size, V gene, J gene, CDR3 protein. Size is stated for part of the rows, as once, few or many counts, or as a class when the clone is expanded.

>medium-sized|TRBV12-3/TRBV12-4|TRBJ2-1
CASSFPGLAVNEQFF
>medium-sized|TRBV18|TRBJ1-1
CASSPNSGVEAFF
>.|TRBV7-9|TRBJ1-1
CASSQQGASAEAFF
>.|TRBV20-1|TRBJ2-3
CSATHLSGSQDTQYF
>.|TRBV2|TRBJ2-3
CASMTGYDTQYF
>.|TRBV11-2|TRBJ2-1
CASSSIAGGVVEQFF
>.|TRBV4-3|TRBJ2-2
CASSPQGTGGSGELFF
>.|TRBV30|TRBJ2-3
CAWSGQVTQYF
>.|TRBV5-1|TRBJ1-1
CASSRRLDTEAFF
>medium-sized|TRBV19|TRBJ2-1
CASSFLPQSNEQFF
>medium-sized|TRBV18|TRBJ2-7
CASSLEGYEQYF
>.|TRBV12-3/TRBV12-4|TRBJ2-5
CASRRQGAETQYF
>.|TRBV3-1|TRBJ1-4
CASSLRRSTNEKLFF
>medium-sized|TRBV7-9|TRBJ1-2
CASSLAMAGVNYGYTF
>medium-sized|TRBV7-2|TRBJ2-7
CASSHRRGYEQYF
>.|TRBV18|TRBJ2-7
CASSPRLAEPSSYEQYF
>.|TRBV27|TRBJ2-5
CASSPGTGLQETQYF
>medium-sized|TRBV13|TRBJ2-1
CASSGGSSGYNEQFF
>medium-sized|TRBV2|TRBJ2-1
CASSGGLAGVLNEQFF
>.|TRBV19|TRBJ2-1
CASSIDGWVEQFF
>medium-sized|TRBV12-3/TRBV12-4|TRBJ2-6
CASSLIRRVDSGANVLTF
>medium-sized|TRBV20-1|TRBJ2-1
CRAGDFYNEQFF
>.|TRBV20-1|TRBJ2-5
CSARVAGVQETQYF
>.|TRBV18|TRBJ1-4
CASSPPFRGENNEKLFF
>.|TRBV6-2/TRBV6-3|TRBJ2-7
CASSYGQRYEQYF
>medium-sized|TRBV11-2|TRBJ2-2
CASTWALNTGELFF
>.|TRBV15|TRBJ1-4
CATSPPGAVATNEKLFF
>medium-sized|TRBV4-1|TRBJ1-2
CASSQAGAGGYTF
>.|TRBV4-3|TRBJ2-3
CASSQGPVLDTQYF
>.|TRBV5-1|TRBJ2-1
CASSLLAGGSNEQFF
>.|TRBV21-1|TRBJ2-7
CASSLRQGRPYEQYF
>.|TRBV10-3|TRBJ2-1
CAIQTSGAYNEQFF
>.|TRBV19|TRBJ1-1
CASSPSGTLSTEAFF
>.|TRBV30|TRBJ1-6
CAWRDGAANSPLHF
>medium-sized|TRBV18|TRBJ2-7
CASSPRPATDYEQYF
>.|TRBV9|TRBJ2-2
CASSVVGDTGELFF
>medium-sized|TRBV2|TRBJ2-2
CASSVLTSGGELFF
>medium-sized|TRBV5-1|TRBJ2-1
CASSLAGSGAYNEQFF
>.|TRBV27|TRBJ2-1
CASSFISRAENNEQFF
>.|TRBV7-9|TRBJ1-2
CASSLALGSTFYGYTF
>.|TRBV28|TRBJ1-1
CASSGMEGQAFF
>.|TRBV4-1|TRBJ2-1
CASSQQPGLAGGIAYNEQFF
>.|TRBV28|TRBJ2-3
CASSLIAGGPDTQYF
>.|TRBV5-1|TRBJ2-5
CASSLDLGTGRVETQYF